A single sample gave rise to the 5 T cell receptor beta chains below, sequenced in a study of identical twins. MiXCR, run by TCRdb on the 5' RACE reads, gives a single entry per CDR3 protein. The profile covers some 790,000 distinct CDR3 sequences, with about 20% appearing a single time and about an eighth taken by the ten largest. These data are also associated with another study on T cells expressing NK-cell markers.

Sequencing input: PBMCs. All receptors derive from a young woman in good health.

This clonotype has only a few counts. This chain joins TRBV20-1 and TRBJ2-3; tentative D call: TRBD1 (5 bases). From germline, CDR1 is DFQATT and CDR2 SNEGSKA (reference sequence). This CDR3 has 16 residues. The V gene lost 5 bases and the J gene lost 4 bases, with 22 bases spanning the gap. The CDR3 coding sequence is TGCAGTGCTTCCAACCCCCAGGGTGTCGGCGCAGATACGCAGTATTTT. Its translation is CSASNPQGVGADTQYF.

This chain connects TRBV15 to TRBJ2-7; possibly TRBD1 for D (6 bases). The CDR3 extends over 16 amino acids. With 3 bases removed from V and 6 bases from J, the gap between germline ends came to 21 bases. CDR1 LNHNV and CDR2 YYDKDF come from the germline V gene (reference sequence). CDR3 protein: CATSSSLGEKQGEQYF. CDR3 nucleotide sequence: TGTGCCACCAGCAGCTCGCTTGGCGAGAAACAGGGCGAGCAGTACTTC.

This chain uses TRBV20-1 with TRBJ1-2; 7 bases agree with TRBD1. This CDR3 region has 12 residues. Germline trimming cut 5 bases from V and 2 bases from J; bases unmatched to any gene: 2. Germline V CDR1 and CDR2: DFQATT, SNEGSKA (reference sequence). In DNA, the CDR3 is TGCAGTGCTCAACAGGGGAACTATGGCTACACCTTC. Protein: CSAQQGNYGYTF.

The CDR3 DNA sequence: TGTGCCAGCAGTTACCGCAAACATGAGCAGTTCTTC. Residues: CASSYRKHEQFF. The genes are TRBV6-6 and TRBJ2-1; no definite D call. Trimming removed 2 bases from V and 8 bases from J, with 7 bases in between. Germline V gives CDR1 MNHNY, CDR2 SVGAGI (reference sequence). This CDR3 is built from 12 residues.

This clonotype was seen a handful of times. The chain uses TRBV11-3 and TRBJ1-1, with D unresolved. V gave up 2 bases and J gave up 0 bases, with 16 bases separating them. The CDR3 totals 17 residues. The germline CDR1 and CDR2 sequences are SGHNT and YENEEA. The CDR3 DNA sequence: TGTGCCAGCAGCTTATCGCCCTGGGTAGGCATGAACACTGAAGCTTTCTTT. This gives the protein CASSLSPWVGMNTEAFF.